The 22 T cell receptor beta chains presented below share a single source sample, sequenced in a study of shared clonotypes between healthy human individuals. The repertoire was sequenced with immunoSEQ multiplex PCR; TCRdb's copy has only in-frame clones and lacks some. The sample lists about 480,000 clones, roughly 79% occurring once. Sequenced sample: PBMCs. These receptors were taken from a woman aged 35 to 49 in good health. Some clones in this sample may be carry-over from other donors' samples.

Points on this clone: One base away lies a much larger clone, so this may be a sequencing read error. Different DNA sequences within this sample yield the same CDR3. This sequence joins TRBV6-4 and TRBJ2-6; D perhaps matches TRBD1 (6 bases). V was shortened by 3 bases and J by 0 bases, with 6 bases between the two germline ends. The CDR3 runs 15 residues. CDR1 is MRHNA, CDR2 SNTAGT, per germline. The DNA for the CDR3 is TGTGCCAGCAGTGAAGGGGGCTCTGGGGCCAACGTCCTGACTTTC. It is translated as CASSEGGSGANVLTF.

The CDR3 nucleotides read TGTGCCAGACCAGGGGACGGCACTGAAGCTTTCTTT. Its translation is CARPGDGTEAFF. The V gene is TRBV2, the J gene TRBJ1-1; D may be TRBD1 (6 bases). The CDR3 spans 12 residues. Per germline, CDR1 SNHLY and CDR2 FYNNEI. V gave up 9 bases and J gave up 4 bases, with 12 bases separating them.

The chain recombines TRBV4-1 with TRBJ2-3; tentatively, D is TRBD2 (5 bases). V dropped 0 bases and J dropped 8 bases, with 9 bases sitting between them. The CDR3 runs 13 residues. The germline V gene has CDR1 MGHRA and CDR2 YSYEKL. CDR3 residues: CASSQDVEGTQYF. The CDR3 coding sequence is TGCGCCAGCAGCCAAGACGTCGAGGGTACGCAGTATTTT.

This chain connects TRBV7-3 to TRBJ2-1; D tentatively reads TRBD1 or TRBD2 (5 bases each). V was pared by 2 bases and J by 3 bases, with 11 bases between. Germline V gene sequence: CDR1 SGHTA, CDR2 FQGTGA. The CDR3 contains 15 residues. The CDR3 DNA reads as TGTGCCAGCAGCTTAGCCGGGGCAGGCTACAATGAGCAGTTCTTC. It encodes CASSLAGAGYNEQFF.

CDR3 sequence reads: CASSFRQYSNQPQHF. CDR3 bases: TGTGCCAGCAGTTTTAGGCAGTATAGCAATCAGCCCCAGCATTTT. The chain is built from TRBV27 and TRBJ1-5; D unresolved. V was shortened by 3 bases and J by 0 bases, with 9 bases between the two germline ends. Germline CDR1 MNHEY, CDR2 SMNVEV (reference sequence). The CDR3 runs 15 residues.

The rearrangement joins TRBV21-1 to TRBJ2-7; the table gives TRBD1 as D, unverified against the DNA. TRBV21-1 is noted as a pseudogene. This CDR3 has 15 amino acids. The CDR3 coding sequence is TGTGCCAGCAGCAACTGGACACTTTGTCCCTACGAGCAGTACTTC. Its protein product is CASSNWTLCPYEQYF.

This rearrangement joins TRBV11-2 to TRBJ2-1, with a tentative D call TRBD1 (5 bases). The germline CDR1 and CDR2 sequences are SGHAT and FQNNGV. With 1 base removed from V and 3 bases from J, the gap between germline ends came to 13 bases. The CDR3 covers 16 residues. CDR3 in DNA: TGTGCCAGCAGCTTAGCGTTGGACACTAACTACAATGAGCAGTTCTTC. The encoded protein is CASSLALDTNYNEQFF.

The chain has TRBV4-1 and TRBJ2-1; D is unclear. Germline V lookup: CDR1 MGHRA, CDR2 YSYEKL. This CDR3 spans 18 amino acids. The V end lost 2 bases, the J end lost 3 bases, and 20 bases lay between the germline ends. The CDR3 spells CASSQKGKGGLFYNEQFF. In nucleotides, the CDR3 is TGCGCCAGCAGCCAAAAAGGGAAGGGCGGCCTATTCTACAATGAGCAGTTCTTC.

The CDR3, as DNA: TGTGCCAGCAGTTACGGGGTTTACACCGGGGAGCTGTTTTTT. It specifies CASSYGVYTGELFF. The genes are TRBV6-5 and TRBJ2-2; D ambiguous. The CDR3 has 14 amino acids. CDR1 is MNHEY, CDR2 SVGAGI, per germline. V lost 2 bases and J 3 bases, leaving 7 bases between the germline ends.

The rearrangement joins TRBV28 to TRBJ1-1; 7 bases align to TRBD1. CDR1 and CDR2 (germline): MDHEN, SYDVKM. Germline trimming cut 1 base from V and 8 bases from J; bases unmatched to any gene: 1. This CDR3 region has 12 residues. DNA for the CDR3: TGTGCCAGCAGTTTATTGGACAGGGAAGCTTTCTTT. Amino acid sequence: CASSLLDREAFF.

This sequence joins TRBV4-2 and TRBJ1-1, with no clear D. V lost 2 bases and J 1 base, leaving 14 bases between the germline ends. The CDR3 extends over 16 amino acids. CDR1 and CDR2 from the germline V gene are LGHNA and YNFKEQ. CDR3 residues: CASSQPTSFGNTEAFF. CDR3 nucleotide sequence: TGTGCCAGCAGCCAACCTACGTCGTTTGGGAACACTGAAGCTTTCTTT.

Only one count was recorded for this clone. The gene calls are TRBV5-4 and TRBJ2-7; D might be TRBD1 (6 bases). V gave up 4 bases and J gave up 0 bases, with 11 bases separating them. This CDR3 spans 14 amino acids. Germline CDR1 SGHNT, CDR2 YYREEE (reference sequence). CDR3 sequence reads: CASSARQDSYEQYF. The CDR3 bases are TGTGCCAGCAGCGCCCGACAGGACTCCTACGAGCAGTACTTC. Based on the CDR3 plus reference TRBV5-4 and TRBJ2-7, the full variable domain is ETGVTQSPTHLIKTRGQQVTLRCSSQSGHNTVSWYQQALGQGPQFIFQYYREEENGRGNFPPRFSGLQFPNYSSELNVNALELDDSALYLCASSARQDSYEQYFGPGTRLTVT.

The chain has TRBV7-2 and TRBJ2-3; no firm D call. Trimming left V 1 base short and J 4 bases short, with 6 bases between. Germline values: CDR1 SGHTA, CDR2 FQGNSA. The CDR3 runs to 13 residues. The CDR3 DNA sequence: TGTGCCAGCAGCTTAGACCCGTCAGATACGCAGTATTTT. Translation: CASSLDPSDTQYF.

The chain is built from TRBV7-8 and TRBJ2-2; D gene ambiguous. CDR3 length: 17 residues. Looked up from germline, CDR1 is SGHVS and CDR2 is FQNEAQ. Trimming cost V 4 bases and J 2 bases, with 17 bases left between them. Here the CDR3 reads CASSSGRVRLNTGELFF. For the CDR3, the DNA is TGTGCCAGCAGCTCGGGTAGGGTCAGACTTAACACCGGGGAGCTGTTTTTT.

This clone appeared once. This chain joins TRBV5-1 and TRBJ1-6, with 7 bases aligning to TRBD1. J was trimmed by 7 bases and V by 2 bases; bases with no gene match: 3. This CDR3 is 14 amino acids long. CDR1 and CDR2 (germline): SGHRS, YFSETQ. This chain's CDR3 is CASSFQQGNSPLHF. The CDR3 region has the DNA TGCGCCAGCAGCTTCCAACAGGGGAATTCACCCCTCCACTTT. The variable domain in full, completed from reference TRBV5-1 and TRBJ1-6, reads KAGVTQTPRYLIKTRGQQVTLSCSPISGHRSVSWYQQTPGQGLQFLFEYFSETQRNKGNFPGRFSGRQFSNSRSEMNVSTLELGDSALYLCASSFQQGNSPLHFGNGTRLTVT.

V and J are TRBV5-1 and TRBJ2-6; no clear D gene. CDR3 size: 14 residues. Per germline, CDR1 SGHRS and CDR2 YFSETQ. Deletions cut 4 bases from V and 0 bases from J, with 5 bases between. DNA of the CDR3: TGCGCCAGCAGCAAAGACTCTGGGGCCAACGTCCTGACTTTC. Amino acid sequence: CASSKDSGANVLTF.

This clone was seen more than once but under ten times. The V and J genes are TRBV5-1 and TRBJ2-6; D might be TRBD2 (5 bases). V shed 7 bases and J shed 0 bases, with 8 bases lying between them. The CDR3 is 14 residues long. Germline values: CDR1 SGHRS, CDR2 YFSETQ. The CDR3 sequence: CASRLNSGANVLTF. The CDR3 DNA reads TGCGCCAGCCGACTAAACTCTGGGGCCAACGTCCTGACTTTC.

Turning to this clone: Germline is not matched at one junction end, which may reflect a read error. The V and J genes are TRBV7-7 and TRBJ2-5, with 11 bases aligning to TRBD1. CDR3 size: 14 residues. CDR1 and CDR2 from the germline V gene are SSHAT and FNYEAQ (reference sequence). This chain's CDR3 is CASSLGTGGETQYF. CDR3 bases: TGTGCTAGCAGCTTGGGGACAGGGGGTGAGACCCAGTACTTC.

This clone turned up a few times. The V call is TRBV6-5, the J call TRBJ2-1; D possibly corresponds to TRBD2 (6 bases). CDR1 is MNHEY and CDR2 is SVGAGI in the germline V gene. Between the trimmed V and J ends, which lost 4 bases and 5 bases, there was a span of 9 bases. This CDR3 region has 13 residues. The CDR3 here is CASSLRENNEQFF. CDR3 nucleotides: TGTGCCAGCAGTTTGCGGGAAAACAATGAGCAGTTCTTC.

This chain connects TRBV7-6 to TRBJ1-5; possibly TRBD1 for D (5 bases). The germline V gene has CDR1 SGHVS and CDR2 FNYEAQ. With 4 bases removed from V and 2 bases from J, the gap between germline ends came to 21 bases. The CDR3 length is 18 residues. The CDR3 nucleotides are TGTGCCAGCAGCTATAGCCCAAGGGGCAGGTTGGGCAATCAGCCCCAGCATTTT. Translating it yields CASSYSPRGRLGNQPQHF.

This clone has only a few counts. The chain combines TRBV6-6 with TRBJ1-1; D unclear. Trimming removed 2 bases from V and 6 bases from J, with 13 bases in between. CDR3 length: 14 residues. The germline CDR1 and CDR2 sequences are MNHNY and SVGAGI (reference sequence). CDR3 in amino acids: CASSYPMERAEAFF. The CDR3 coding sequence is TGTGCCAGCAGTTACCCTATGGAGAGAGCTGAAGCTTTCTTT.

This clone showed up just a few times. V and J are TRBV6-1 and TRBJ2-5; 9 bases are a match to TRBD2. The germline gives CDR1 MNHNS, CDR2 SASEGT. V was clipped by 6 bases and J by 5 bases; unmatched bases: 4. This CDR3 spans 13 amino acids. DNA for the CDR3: TGTGCCAGCAGAATCAGCGGGGGGGAGACCCAGTACTTC. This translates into CASRISGGETQYF.